The clone carrying this T cell receptor beta chain was observed a few times. The data were taken from a study of sequential checkpoint blockade in melanoma. Treatment in this sample: randomized to nivolumab then ipilimumab (arm A) or the reverse (arm B). Using immunoSEQ multiplex PCR, the repertoire was profiled, and TCRdb retains in-frame clones only, with some absent. The sample yields roughly 29,000 clones, 75% to 85% seen once. Germline V CDR1 and CDR2: SNHLY, FYNNEI. This CDR3 comprises 12 residues. V was trimmed by 5 bases and J by 2 bases, leaving 6 bases between them. This receptor was identified in a human donor with melanoma. The gene calls are TRBV2 and TRBJ1-1; D is uncertain. The sample here was CD8+ T cells sorted from blood (inferred from file names), taken from a patient given nivolumab and ipilimumab in sequence. The CDR3 is CASSSYNTEAFF. CDR3 nucleotides: TGTGCCAGCAGTTCCTACAACACTGAAGCTTTCTTT.